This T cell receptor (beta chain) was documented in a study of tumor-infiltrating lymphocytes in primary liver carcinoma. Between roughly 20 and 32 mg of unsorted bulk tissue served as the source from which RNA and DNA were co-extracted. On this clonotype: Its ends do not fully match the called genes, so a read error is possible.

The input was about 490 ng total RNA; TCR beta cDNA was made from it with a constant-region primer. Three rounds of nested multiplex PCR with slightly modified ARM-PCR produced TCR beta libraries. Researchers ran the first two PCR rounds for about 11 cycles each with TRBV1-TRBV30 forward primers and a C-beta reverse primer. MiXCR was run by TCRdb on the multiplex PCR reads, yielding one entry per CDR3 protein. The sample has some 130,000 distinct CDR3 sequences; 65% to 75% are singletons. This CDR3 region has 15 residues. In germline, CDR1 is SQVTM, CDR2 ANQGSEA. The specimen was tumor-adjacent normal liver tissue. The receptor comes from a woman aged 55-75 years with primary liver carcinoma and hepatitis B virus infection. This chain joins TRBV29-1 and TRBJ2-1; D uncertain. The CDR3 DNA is TGCAGCGTTGAAGATTTGGCAGGTGAGTACAATGGGCAGTTCTTC. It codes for CSVEDLAGEYNGQFF.